Listed below are T cell receptor beta chains from one sample, sequenced in a study of vaccination effects on CD4 cells after COVID-19. TCRdb's copy holds only in-frame clones and misses some; the assay was immunoSEQ multiplex PCR. Among roughly 34,000 clones listed, 82% were seen once. Antigens of these TCRs are unknown. The specimen was CD4+ T cells from PBMCs cultured with HCoV-NL63 spike peptides, collected after COVID-19 vaccination. The receptors originated from a human donor who received a COVID-19 vaccine. Some clones in this sample may be carry-over from other donors' samples. The CDR3 runs from the conserved cysteine through the conserved F or W. A D gene is named only where the DNA matches it firmly. A clone size is listed for some rows: how often the clone was seen (once, few, many), or a class if it is expanded.

D gene	V gene	clone size	J gene	CDR3 protein	CDR3 DNA
TRBD1	TRBV29-1	.	TRBJ1-2	CSVDYDRGYGYTF	TGCAGCGTTGATTACGACAGGGGCTATGGCTACACCTTC
TRBD2	TRBV9	.	TRBJ2-4	CASSVAASGGLGAKNIQYF	TGTGCCAGCAGCGTAGCGGCTAGCGGGGGGCTTGGGGCCAAAAACATTCAGTACTTC
.	TRBV19	once	TRBJ1-1	CASHLGTEAFF	TGTGCCAGTCACTTAGGCACTGAAGCTTTCTTT
TRBD1	TRBV19	few	TRBJ1-5	CASSTPTGVLNQPQHF	TGTGCCAGTAGTACTCCGACAGGGGTCCTTAATCAGCCCCAGCATTTT
TRBD1	TRBV5-5	.	TRBJ2-4	CASHSTGDAPAKNIQYF	TGTGCCAGCCATTCGACAGGGGACGCACCCGCCAAAAACATTCAGTACTTC
.	TRBV2	.	TRBJ2-3	CASRPNTDTQYF	TGTGCCAGCAGGCCGAACACAGATACGCAGTATTTT
TRBD2	TRBV5-1	.	TRBJ2-3	CASSLGTSGAHPQYF	TGCGCCAGCAGCTTGGGGACTAGCGGGGCCCACCCACAGTATTTT
.	TRBV18	.	TRBJ2-5	CASSANVGGAETQYF	TGTGCCAGCTCTGCAAACGTTGGGGGCGCGGAGACCCAGTACTTC
.	TRBV10-3	.	TRBJ2-1	CAISERLYEQFF	TGTGCCATCAGTGAACGACTGTATGAGCAGTTCTTC
.	TRBV19	.	TRBJ1-5	CASRSDRTARQPQHF	TGTGCCAGTAGAAGCGACAGGACCGCTCGGCAGCCCCAGCATTTT
.	TRBV9	.	TRBJ2-5	CASSVRSGETQYF	TGTGCCAGCAGCGTACGGTCTGGGGAGACCCAGTACTTC
.	TRBV5-5	.	TRBJ1-2	CASSLPDLYGYTF	TGTGCCAGCAGCTTGCCGGACCTCTATGGCTACACCTTC
.	TRBV6-5	.	TRBJ1-4	CASSPTGTISGKLFF	TGTGCCAGCAGCCCCACCGGGACAATATCAGGGAAACTGTTTTTT
TRBD1	TRBV5-1	.	TRBJ1-1	CASSWGQENTEAFF	TGCGCCAGCAGTTGGGGACAGGAGAACACTGAAGCTTTCTTT
.	TRBV2	medium-sized	TRBJ2-5	CASRVGQETQYF	TGTGCCAGCAGGGTAGGGCAAGAGACCCAGTACTTC
.	TRBV5-1	.	TRBJ1-2	CASSQRDITSFYGYTF	TGCGCCAGCAGCCAAAGGGACATCACCTCCTTCTATGGCTACACCTTC
TRBD1	TRBV6-5	.	TRBJ1-4	CASSIRGLGEKLFF	TGTGCCAGCAGTATTAGGGGGCTGGGGGAAAAACTGTTTTTT
.	TRBV25-1	few	TRBJ2-1	CASSDPRGAGYNEQFF	TGTGCCAGCAGTGACCCTCGGGGGGCCGGTTACAATGAGCAGTTCTTC
TRBD1	TRBV4-1	.	TRBJ1-2	CASSQGTGGTGGYTF	TGCGCCAGCAGCCAAGGTACAGGGGGCACGGGTGGCTACACCTTC
TRBD2	TRBV29-1	.	TRBJ2-1	CSVEGTSGGALNEQFF	TGCAGCGTCGAAGGGACTAGCGGGGGGGCCTTAAATGAGCAGTTCTTC
.	TRBV6-1	.	TRBJ1-3	CASSEAGRGYGNTIYF	TGTGCCAGCAGTGAAGCTGGCAGGGGATATGGAAACACCATATATTTT
TRBD1	TRBV14	.	TRBJ1-3	CASSRSGTVSGNTIYF	TGTGCCAGCAGCCGGAGTGGGACAGTCTCTGGAAACACCATATATTTT
.	TRBV5-1	.	TRBJ1-6	CASSLFAGASNSPLHF	TGCGCCAGCAGCTTATTCGCGGGGGCCTCTAATTCACCCCTCCACTTT
.	TRBV9	.	TRBJ2-3	CASSLLKSRDTQYF	TGTGCCAGCAGCCTCCTCAAAAGCAGAGATACGCAGTATTTT
.	TRBV30	few	TRBJ1-6	CAWSVEGYSSPLHF	TGTGCCTGGAGTGTAGAAGGATACAGTTCACCCCTCCACTTT
.	TRBV4-3	.	TRBJ1-4	CASSQGQVATNEKLFF	TGCGCCAGCAGCCAAGGCCAGGTTGCAACTAATGAAAAACTGTTTTTT
.	TRBV18	.	TRBJ2-4	CASSPLVRGGKNIQYF	TGTGCCAGCTCACCCTTGGTGAGGGGGGGCAAAAACATTCAGTACTTC
.	TRBV6-5	.	TRBJ1-3	CATKGGSGNTIYF	TGTGCCACCAAAGGGGGCTCTGGAAACACCATATATTTT
TRBD1	TRBV19	.	TRBJ2-3	CASSLDRGRDTQYF	TGTGCCAGTAGTCTAGACAGGGGCCGAGATACGCAGTATTTT